These T cell receptor beta chains were read from a single sample in a study of cytomegalovirus exposure and HLA in healthy donors. Sequencing was performed with immunoSEQ multiplex PCR; in TCRdb, only in-frame clones are kept and a portion is missing. The table has a few hundred thousand clones, about nine tenths seen once. Sequencing was performed on PBMCs. These receptors all stem from a girl aged 2 to 10 in good health and CMV-seronegative. CDR3s include the opening cysteine and the closing phenylalanine or tryptophan. A D gene is named only where the DNA matches it firmly. The size entry is marked missing in some rows and otherwise reads once, few, many or a size class.

>TRBV6-5|TRBJ2-3|NA|NA
CASTPHLTATDTQYF
TGTGCCAGCACCCCGCATTTAACAGCCACAGATACGCAGTATTTT
>TRBV5-6|TRBJ1-2|NA|NA
CASSLYWQVGGYTF
TGTGCCAGCAGCTTGTACTGGCAGGTCGGTGGCTACACCTTC
>TRBV7-9|TRBJ2-3|TRBD2|NA
CASSFSGTTDTQYF
TGTGCCAGCAGCTTCAGCGGGACTACAGATACGCAGTATTTT
>TRBV29-1|TRBJ2-5|TRBD2|NA
CSVEGLAATSEETQYF
TGCAGCGTCGAAGGGCTAGCGGCAACCTCCGAAGAGACCCAGTACTTC
>TRBV15|TRBJ2-7|NA|NA
CATSRDQRWDEQYF
TGTGCCACCAGCAGAGATCAGCGCTGGGACGAGCAGTACTTC
>TRBV9|TRBJ1-4|NA|NA
CASSVGQDEKLFF
TGTGCCAGCAGCGTAGGCCAGGATGAAAAACTGTTTTTT
>TRBV27|TRBJ2-2|NA|NA
CASRALAPNTGELFF
TGTGCCAGCAGGGCACTAGCACCGAACACCGGGGAGCTGTTTTTT
>TRBV7-9|TRBJ2-2|TRBD2|NA
CASSNGLAADTGELFF
TGTGCCAGCAGCAATGGACTAGCGGCGGACACCGGGGAGCTGTTTTTT
>TRBV2|TRBJ2-7|NA|NA
CASTPPLGQASYEQYF
TGTGCCAGCACCCCACCGCTGGGGCAGGCCTCCTACGAGCAGTACTTC
>TRBV2|TRBJ1-1|TRBD1|NA
CASRHDRVVAFF
TGTGCCAGCAGGCACGACAGGGTAGTTGCTTTCTTT
>TRBV6-5|TRBJ1-1|NA|NA
CASSSINTEAFF
TGTGCCAGCAGTAGCATAAACACTGAAGCTTTCTTT
>TRBV29-1|TRBJ2-4|TRBD2|NA
CSATGGKAKNIQYF
TGCAGCGCGACGGGGGGGAAGGCCAAAAACATTCAGTACTTC
>TRBV5-4|TRBJ2-1|NA|once
CASSPADYEGNEQFF
TGTGCCAGCAGCCCGGCGGACTATGAGGGCAATGAGCAGTTCTTC
>TRBV6-4|TRBJ2-3|NA|NA
CASSDSRHPTDTQYF
TGTGCCAGCAGTGACTCACGACACCCCACAGATACGCAGTATTTT
>TRBV5-8|TRBJ2-2|TRBD1|NA
CASSLSPQGYTGELFF
TGTGCCAGCAGCTTATCCCCACAGGGGTACACCGGGGAGCTGTTTTTT
>TRBV5-6|TRBJ2-1|TRBD2|NA
CASSPQGLAGGVRNEQFF
TGTGCCAGCAGCCCCCAGGGACTAGCGGGAGGGGTAAGGAATGAGCAGTTCTTC
>TRBV27|TRBJ1-2|NA|NA
CASSLGFTGFYGYTF
TGTGCCAGCAGTTTAGGATTTACAGGGTTCTATGGCTACACCTTC
>TRBV5-8|TRBJ2-1|TRBD2|once
CASSLGLADYNEQFF
TGTGCCAGCAGCTTGGGACTAGCGGACTACAATGAGCAGTTCTTC
>TRBV5-6|TRBJ1-1|TRBD1|once
CASGPETGGKGEAFF
TGTGCCAGCGGCCCGGAGACAGGGGGCAAGGGTGAAGCTTTCTTT
>TRBV11-2|TRBJ2-5|NA|NA
CASSLGSGFQETQYF
TGTGCCAGCAGTTTAGGAAGCGGGTTTCAAGAGACCCAGTACTTC
>TRBV6-1|TRBJ1-5|TRBD1|NA
CASRGDRGGNQPQHF
TGTGCCAGCAGGGGGGACAGGGGGGGCAATCAGCCCCAGCATTTT
>TRBV28|TRBJ2-7|NA|NA
CASRRPSSYEQYF
TGTGCCAGCAGGCGGCCGAGCTCCTACGAGCAGTACTTC
>TRBV7-9|TRBJ2-2|NA|NA
CASSLHRVVPGELFF
TGTGCCAGCAGCTTACACAGGGTTGTTCCCGGGGAGCTGTTTTTT
>TRBV5-4|TRBJ2-7|TRBD1|NA
CASSSGQGPTYYEQYF
TGTGCCAGCAGCAGCGGACAGGGGCCTACATACTACGAGCAGTACTTC
>TRBV7-7|TRBJ2-3|TRBD2|NA
CASSVGLGSGAILGTDTQYF
TGTGCTAGCAGCGTTGGATTAGGTAGCGGGGCCATACTCGGCACAGATACGCAGTATTTT
>TRBV6-5|TRBJ1-5|NA|NA
CASSAKGVQPQHF
TGTGCCAGCAGTGCCAAGGGAGTACAGCCCCAGCATTTT
>TRBV5-4|TRBJ1-2|NA|NA
CASSLIGQGDGYTF
TGTGCCAGCAGCTTGATCGGTCAGGGCGACGGCTACACCTTC
>TRBV2|TRBJ1-5|NA|NA
CASSGGQDGDQPQHF
TGTGCCAGCAGTGGGGGTCAGGACGGGGATCAGCCCCAGCATTTT
>TRBV27|TRBJ1-2|TRBD1|NA
CASTSGTDRFGYTF
TGTGCCAGCACCTCTGGGACAGATAGGTTTGGCTACACCTTC
>TRBV4-2|TRBJ1-4|NA|NA
CASSQDLFITGGRTNEKLFF
TGTGCCAGCAGCCAAGATTTGTTTATAACCGGCGGAAGAACTAATGAAAAACTGTTTTTT
>TRBV5-4|TRBJ2-7|NA|NA
CASSLAGSYEQYF
TGTGCCAGCAGCCTAGCAGGCTCCTACGAGCAGTACTTC
>TRBV7-2|TRBJ2-7|TRBD1|NA
CASSLVEQGAYEQYF
TGTGCCAGCAGCTTAGTCGAACAGGGGGCCTACGAGCAGTACTTC
>TRBV12-2|TRBJ2-5|NA|once
CASRFEPPGQQETQYF
TGTGCAAGTCGCTTTGAACCCCCGGGACAGCAAGAGACCCAGTACTTC
>TRBV12-5|TRBJ1-6|NA|NA
CASGLVSSNSPLHF
TGTGCTAGTGGTTTGGTGTCTAGTAATTCACCCCTCCACTTT
>TRBV5-1|TRBJ1-3|NA|NA
CASSWERLGAPNAGNTIYF
TGCGCCAGCAGCTGGGAGCGGCTGGGGGCTCCTAACGCTGGAAACACCATATATTTT
>TRBV15|TRBJ1-1|NA|NA
CATSRVWTAGRPEAFF
TGTGCCACCAGCAGAGTCTGGACAGCCGGGCGGCCTGAAGCTTTCTTT
>TRBV27|TRBJ1-2|NA|NA
CASRYLQNNYGYTF
TGTGCCAGCAGATACCTACAGAATAACTATGGCTACACCTTC
>TRBV7-9|TRBJ2-5|NA|NA
CASSRETQYF
TGTGCCAGCTCCCGAGAGACCCAGTACTTC
>TRBV2|TRBJ2-2|TRBD2|NA
CASRRGATNTGELFF
TGTGCCAGCAGGCGGGGGGCTACGAACACCGGGGAGCTGTTTTTT
>TRBV18|TRBJ1-2|TRBD1|once
CASSPDREYGYTF
TGTGCCAGCTCACCTGACAGGGAATACGGCTACACCTTC
>TRBV7-9|TRBJ2-7|TRBD2|NA
CASSLSGGNYEQYF
TGTGCCAGCAGCTTATCGGGGGGGAACTACGAGCAGTACTTC
>TRBV29-1|TRBJ1-1|NA|NA
CSVGKGTEAFF
TGCAGCGTGGGTAAGGGGACTGAAGCTTTCTTT
>TRBV12-5|TRBJ1-2|NA|NA
CASGLVGGAGYNYGYTF
TGTGCTAGTGGTTTGGTAGGTGGGGCAGGATATAACTATGGCTACACCTTC
>TRBV6-5|TRBJ1-5|NA|NA
CASSYSGQANQPQHF
TGTGCCAGCAGTTACTCTGGCCAGGCCAATCAGCCCCAGCATTTT
>TRBV2|TRBJ2-5|TRBD2|NA
CASSARLAGVETQYF
TGTGCCAGCAGTGCACGACTAGCGGGGGTGGAGACCCAGTACTTC
>TRBV18|TRBJ1-6|TRBD1|NA
CASSPGQGDSPLHF
TGTGCCAGCTCCCCGGGACAGGGGGATTCACCCCTCCACTTT